This T cell receptor (beta chain) was captured in a study of blood T cell repertoires in COVID-19. Study-wide context: The study drew acute and convalescent COVID-19 samples from the United States, Italy and Spain. T cells, B-cell-depleted T cells, or PBMCs supplied cDNA or gDNA.

Germline CDR1 and CDR2: GTSNPN and SVGIG (reference sequence). This CDR3 region has 14 residues. V trimming: 2 bases; J trimming: 4 bases; junction bases outside the gene matches: 5. Authors' processing steps: Estimation of nucleated cell counts relied on the amplification of reference gene primers. This table comes from immunoSEQ multiplex PCR, and its TCRdb copy is limited to in-frame clones, with some not included. V, J and clone size derive from that table, while D and trimming were established from the DNA sequence. The sample lists some 110,000 clones; 70% to 90% were seen once. Sequencing used peripheral blood. This receptor was obtained from a man aged 30 to 45 with acute or convalescent COVID-19. This chain links TRBV30 with TRBJ2-3; the match to TRBD2 covers 8 bases. CDR3: CAWSPGGQADTQYF. The CDR3 bases are TGTGCCTGGAGTCCGGGGGGGCAGGCAGATACGCAGTATTTT.